A single sample gave rise to the 22 T cell receptor beta chains below, sequenced in a study of OX40 agonist ivuxolimab in advanced cancers. The protocol was immunoSEQ multiplex PCR, while the TCRdb copy is restricted to in-frame clones and leaves out a portion. Altogether roughly 66,000 clones are present, about 85% being singletons, with the ten largest covering 1.3%. Sample: CD4+ or CD8+ T cells sorted from blood, taken in a trial of the OX40 agonist ivuxolimab. The receptor set was obtained from an adult with an advanced solid tumor such as melanoma, head and neck, liver or kidney cancer.

Here the CDR3 DNA reads TGTGCCAGCTCACCCCGCCGGGACAGACACCAAGAGACCCAGTACTTC. Amino acid sequence: CASSPRRDRHQETQYF. V and J are TRBV18 and TRBJ2-5, with 7 bases fitting TRBD1. With V trimmed by 3 bases and J by 0 bases, 7 bases remained unmatched. This CDR3 contains 16 residues. CDR1 is KGHSH and CDR2 is LQKENI in the germline V gene.

The J gene is TRBJ2-7, the V gene TRBV5-4; TRBD1 is a possible D gene (5 bases). Germline assignment: CDR1 SGHNT and CDR2 YYREEE (reference sequence). V lost 3 bases to trimming and J lost 5 bases, with 21 bases between them. The CDR3 spans 16 residues. CDR3 coding DNA: TGTGCCAGCAGCTCCCCGCGAGCAGGGTCGTCCGACGAGCAGTACTTC. It yields the protein CASSSPRAGSSDEQYF.

The chain links TRBV7-9 to TRBJ2-2; 9 bases match TRBD1. The ends lost 0 bases at V and 6 bases at J; junction bases unmatched: 8. The CDR3 runs 17 residues. Germline CDR1 SEHNR, CDR2 FQNEAQ (reference sequence). In DNA, the CDR3 is TGTGCCAGCAGCTTAGCGGGGGGACAGGGAGCCTCCGGGGAGCTGTTTTTT. This translates into CASSLAGGQGASGELFF.

This rearrangement joins TRBV5-6 to TRBJ2-7; 10 bases are shared with TRBD1. Trimming removed 0 bases from V and 6 bases from J; junction bases left unmatched: 3. CDR3 length: 14 amino acids. Germline CDR1 and CDR2: SGHDT and YYEEEE. CDR3 sequence reads: CASSLGDRGAEQYF. CDR3 nucleotides: TGTGCCAGCAGCTTGGGGGACAGGGGTGCCGAGCAGTACTTC.

The chain recombines TRBV7-9 with TRBJ1-2; 9 bases are a match to TRBD1. The junction had 3 bases not matched to a gene; V was cut back by 1 base and J by 0 bases. CDR1 is SEHNR and CDR2 is FQNEAQ in the germline V gene (reference sequence). This CDR3 has 16 residues. As DNA, the CDR3 is TGTGCCAGCAGCTTAGAGGGGACAGGGACTAACTATGGCTACACCTTC. Protein product: CASSLEGTGTNYGYTF.

The DNA for the CDR3 is TGTGCCAGCAGCTTAGGTAGCGGGGGGAGCAATGAGCAGTTCTTC. It specifies CASSLGSGGSNEQFF. This chain joins TRBV7-2 and TRBJ2-1; TRBD2 agrees at 10 bases. Per germline, CDR1 SGHTA and CDR2 FQGNSA. The CDR3 contains 15 residues. The V segment lost 1 base and the J segment 6 bases; nucleotides outside the gene matches: 3.

A remark on this clone: The junction differs from germline at one of its ends, possibly a read error. V and J are TRBV7-7 and TRBJ2-2, with 8 bases aligning to TRBD1. There are 13 residues in the CDR3. CDR1 is SSHAT, CDR2 FNYEAQ, per germline (reference sequence). The CDR3 coding sequence is TGTGCTAGCAGCTTGGACAGGGCCGGGGAGCTGTTTTTT. Amino acid sequence: CASSLDRAGELFF. Variable domain in full (rest from reference TRBV7-7 and TRBJ2-2): GAGVSQSPRYKVTKRGQDVTLRCDPISSHATLYWYQQALGQGPEFLTYFNYEAQPDKSGLPSDRFSAERPEGSISTLTIQRTEQRDSAMYRCASSLDRAGELFFGEGSRLTVL.

The chain is built from TRBV19 and TRBJ2-5; D gene ambiguous. The germline V and J ends were trimmed by 7 bases and 0 bases, with 12 bases remaining between them. Germline V CDR1 and CDR2: LNHDA, SQIVND (reference sequence). The CDR3 sequence is 14 residues long. The CDR3 sequence: CASTHQANQETQYF. CDR3 sequence (DNA): TGTGCCAGTACGCACCAGGCCAACCAAGAGACCCAGTACTTC.

The chain is built from TRBV21-1 and TRBJ1-1. TRBV21-1 is a documented pseudogene. This CDR3 is 12 amino acids long. The CDR3 protein is CATWGGRAEAFF. The CDR3 coding sequence is TGTGCCACCTGGGGGGGGCGAGCTGAAGCTTTCTTT.

CDR3: CASSSTRRRGGTDTQYF. As DNA, the CDR3 is TGTGCCAGCAGCTCAACCCGGCGACGCGGGGGCACAGATACGCAGTATTTT. This chain uses TRBV5-6 with TRBJ2-3; possible D gene TRBD2, 6 bases. The V end lost 3 bases, the J end lost 1 base, and 18 bases lay between the germline ends. Per germline, CDR1 SGHDT and CDR2 YYEEEE. This CDR3 contains 17 residues.

The genes are TRBV5-1 and TRBJ1-1, with D uncertain. Trimming cost V 3 bases and J 2 bases, with 11 bases left between them. CDR1 and CDR2 from the germline V gene are SGHRS and YFSETQ. The CDR3 spans 14 residues. Here the CDR3 DNA reads TGCGCCAGCAGCTCAACACCGGATAACACTGAAGCTTTCTTT. Its translation: CASSSTPDNTEAFF.

J is TRBJ1-5 and V is TRBV27; D may be TRBD1 (5 bases). This CDR3 has 16 amino acids. With 3 bases removed from V and 5 bases from J, the gap between germline ends came to 17 bases. The V gene's germline CDR1 is MNHEY and CDR2 SMNVEV (reference sequence). CDR3 region: CASSLEGGRADQPQHF. The DNA of the CDR3 is TGTGCCAGCAGTTTGGAGGGCGGCAGGGCTGATCAGCCCCAGCATTTT.

The genes are TRBV29-1 and TRBJ2-1; a weak D match, TRBD1 (5 bases). This CDR3 is 12 amino acids long. V dropped 8 bases and J dropped 7 bases, with 15 bases sitting between them. CDR1 SQVTM and CDR2 ANQGSEA come from the germline V gene. This CDR3 is CSISRATNEQFF. In nucleotides, the CDR3 is TGCAGCATCAGCAGGGCCACAAATGAGCAGTTCTTC.

This sequence joins TRBV5-1 and TRBJ2-5, with D perhaps matching TRBD2 (6 bases). V lost 2 bases to trimming and J lost 5 bases, with 13 bases between them. This CDR3 contains 14 residues. The germline V gene encodes CDR1 SGHRS and CDR2 YFSETQ. Here the CDR3 DNA reads TGCGCCAGCAGCTTTAGGGCAGGGAGGGAGACCCAGTACTTC. It is translated as CASSFRAGRETQYF. Combining the CDR3 with reference TRBV5-1 and TRBJ2-5 gives the whole variable domain KAGVTQTPRYLIKTRGQQVTLSCSPISGHRSVSWYQQTPGQGLQFLFEYFSETQRNKGNFPGRFSGRQFSNSRSEMNVSTLELGDSALYLCASSFRAGRETQYFGPGTRLLVL.

V usage is TRBV28 and J usage is TRBJ2-3, with D possibly being TRBD1 (5 bases). The CDR3 runs to 14 residues. The V gene's germline CDR1 is MDHEN and CDR2 SYDVKM. V lost 6 bases to trimming and J lost 6 bases, with 16 bases between them. CDR3 DNA: TGTGCCAGCAGCCCTTGGGGCCTTAGTGATACGCAGTATTTT. Translating it yields CASSPWGLSDTQYF.

The V and J genes are TRBV18 and TRBJ2-7; 9 bases fit TRBD1. Trimming at V came to 0 bases and at J to 6 bases, leaving 6 bases not matched to a gene. Germline assignment: CDR1 KGHSH and CDR2 LQKENI. CDR3 size: 15 residues. The CDR3 loop is CASSPPIGQGSEQYF. CDR3 bases: TGTGCCAGCTCACCACCTATAGGACAGGGGTCCGAGCAGTACTTC.

The chain recombines TRBV7-9 with TRBJ1-5; D not certain. The germline CDR1 and CDR2 sequences are SEHNR and FQNEAQ (reference sequence). The CDR3 is 14 residues long. V shed 2 bases and J shed 0 bases, with 5 bases lying between them. DNA of the CDR3: TGTGCCAGCAGCTTAACCAATAGCAATCAGCCCCAGCATTTT. Translating gives CASSLTNSNQPQHF. The whole variable domain, filled in from reference TRBV7-9 and TRBJ1-5, reads DTGVSQNPRHKITKRGQNVTFRCDPISEHNRLYWYRQTLGQGPEFLTYFQNEAQLEKSRLLSDRFSAERPKGSFSTLEIQRTEQGDSAMYLCASSLTNSNQPQHFGDGTRLSIL.

This clone was seen more than once but under ten times. The chain has TRBV19 and TRBJ1-6, with TRBD1 matching 8 bases. V lost 3 bases and J lost 16; bases outside the gene matches: 14. Germline V gene lookup returns CDR1 LNHDA and CDR2 SQIVND (reference sequence). The length of the CDR3 is 15 residues. Here the CDR3 DNA reads TGTGCCAGTAGTATCAACCGCCGGGACAGGAACACTCTCCACTTT. Its protein product is CASSINRRDRNTLHF.

The genes are TRBV2 and TRBJ2-7; D remains ambiguous. Trimming cost V 4 bases and J 1 base, with 11 bases left between them. CDR3 length equals 14 residues. Germline lookup yields CDR1 SNHLY and CDR2 FYNNEI. The CDR3 here is CASSVRGSSYEQYF. The DNA for the CDR3 is TGTGCCAGCAGTGTACGTGGATCTTCCTACGAGCAGTACTTC.

The V call is TRBV28, the J call TRBJ2-7; 8 bases fit TRBD2. The CDR3 contains 18 residues. Looked up from germline, CDR1 is MDHEN and CDR2 is SYDVKM. V gave up 1 base and J gave up 0 bases; unmatched junction bases: 11. CDR3 sequence reads: CASSLLGLGFGSSYEQYF. As DNA, the CDR3 is TGTGCCAGCAGTTTATTGGGACTAGGGTTCGGTAGCTCCTACGAGCAGTACTTC. Complete variable domain (other parts from reference TRBV28 and TRBJ2-7): DVKVTQSSRYLVKRTGEKVFLECVQDMDHENMFWYRQDPGLGLRLIYFSYDVKMKEKGDIPEGYSVSREKKERFSLILESASTNQTSMYLCASSLLGLGFGSSYEQYFGPGTRLTVT.

V usage is TRBV30 and J usage is TRBJ1-1, with TRBD1 as a possible D gene (6 bases). V dropped 4 bases and J dropped 1 base, with 19 bases sitting between them. CDR1 is GTSNPN, CDR2 SVGIG, per germline (reference sequence). The CDR3 is 16 residues long. The CDR3 coding sequence is TGTGCCTGGACCCCCGGGGGGCGCAACAGGAACACTGAAGCTTTCTTT. As protein: CAWTPGGRNRNTEAFF.

The count of this clone is one. The chain has TRBV7-2 and TRBJ2-3, with 13 bases identical to TRBD2. With V trimmed by 5 bases and J by 4 bases, 9 bases remained unmatched. The CDR3 length is 17 residues. Germline CDR1 reads SGHTA; CDR2 reads FQGNSA. The CDR3 DNA reads TGTGCCAGCAGCCGCCGACTAGCGGGGGGCTCAGCAGATACGCAGTATTTT. Its protein product is CASSRRLAGGSADTQYF.